Detailed here is one T cell receptor beta chain. Its matching antigen is unknown. Through a sample-barcoded 5' primer and a J-beta primer mix, a second PCR was run for roughly 6 to 12 cycles. Each CDR3 protein gets one entry after TCRdb re-called the 5' RACE reads with MiXCR. The sample records some 700,000 distinct CDR3 sequences, roughly 41% being singletons. This sample was taken from a study of blood T cells in healthy people across ages. About the study: Capture via template switching afforded approximately one barcoded beta molecule per two T cells. General study results and limits: Roughly linear declines in TCR beta diversity per million T cells occurred with age. Because sorting was not performed, PBMCs prevented conclusive naive versus antigen-experienced comparison.

Individuals who donated were healthy Caucasians from Russia aged roughly 6 to 95. The CDR3 covers 15 residues. Germline V CDR1 and CDR2: MNHNY, SVGAGI (reference sequence). V was cut by 2 bases and J by 6 bases, with 14 bases left in between. The sequenced material came from blood. The sequence came from a woman aged 55 to 70 in good health. V usage is TRBV6-6 and J usage is TRBJ2-1; tentatively, D is TRBD2 (5 bases). The chain's CDR3 is CASSYEGTVGNEQFF. In nucleotides, the CDR3 is TGTGCCAGCAGTTACGAGGGTACTGTCGGCAATGAGCAGTTCTTC.